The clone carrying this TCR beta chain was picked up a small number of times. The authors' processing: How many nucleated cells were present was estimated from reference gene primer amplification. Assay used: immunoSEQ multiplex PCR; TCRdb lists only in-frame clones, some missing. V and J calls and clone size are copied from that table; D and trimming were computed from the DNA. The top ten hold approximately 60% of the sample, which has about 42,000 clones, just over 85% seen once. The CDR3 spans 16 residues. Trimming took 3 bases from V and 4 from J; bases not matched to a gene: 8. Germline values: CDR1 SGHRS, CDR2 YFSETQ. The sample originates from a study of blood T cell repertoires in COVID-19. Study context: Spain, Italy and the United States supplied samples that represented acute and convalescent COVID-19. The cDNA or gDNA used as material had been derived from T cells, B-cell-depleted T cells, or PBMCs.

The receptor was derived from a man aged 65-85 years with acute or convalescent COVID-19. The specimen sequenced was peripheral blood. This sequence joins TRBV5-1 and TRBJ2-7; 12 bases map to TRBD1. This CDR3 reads CASSWAGTGGLYEQYF. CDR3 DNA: TGCGCCAGCAGCTGGGCTGGGACAGGGGGCTTGTACGAGCAGTACTTC.